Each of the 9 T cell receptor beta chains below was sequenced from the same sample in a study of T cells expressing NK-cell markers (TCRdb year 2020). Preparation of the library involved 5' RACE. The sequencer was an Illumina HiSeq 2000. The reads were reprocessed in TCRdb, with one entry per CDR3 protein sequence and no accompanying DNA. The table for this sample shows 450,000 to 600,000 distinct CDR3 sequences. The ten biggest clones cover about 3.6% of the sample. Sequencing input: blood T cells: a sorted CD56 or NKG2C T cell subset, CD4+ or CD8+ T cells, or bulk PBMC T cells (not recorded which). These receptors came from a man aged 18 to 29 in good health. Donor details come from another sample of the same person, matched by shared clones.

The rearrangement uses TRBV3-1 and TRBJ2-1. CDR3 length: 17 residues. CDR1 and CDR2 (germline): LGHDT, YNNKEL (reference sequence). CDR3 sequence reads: CASSQDLVVRQNNEQFF.

The CDR3 loop is CASSSRQGGNEQFF. V usage is TRBV7-3 and J usage is TRBJ2-1; without DNA, the TCRdb call of TRBD1 cannot be checked. The CDR3 totals 14 residues. Germline V gene data show CDR1 as SGHTA and CDR2 as FQGTGA.

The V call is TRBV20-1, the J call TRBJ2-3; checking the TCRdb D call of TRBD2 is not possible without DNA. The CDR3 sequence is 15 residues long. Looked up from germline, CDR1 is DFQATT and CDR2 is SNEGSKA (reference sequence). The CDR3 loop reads CSALRTSGSTDTQYF.

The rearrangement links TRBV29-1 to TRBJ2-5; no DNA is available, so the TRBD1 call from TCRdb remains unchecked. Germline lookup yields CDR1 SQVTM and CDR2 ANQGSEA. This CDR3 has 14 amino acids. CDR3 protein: CSAGTDRGKETQYF.

The CDR3 here is CASSYYPGQGGYTF. The chain links TRBV6-5 to TRBJ1-2; checking the TCRdb D call of TRBD1 is not possible without DNA. The CDR3 contains 14 residues. Germline values: CDR1 MNHEY, CDR2 SVGAGI.

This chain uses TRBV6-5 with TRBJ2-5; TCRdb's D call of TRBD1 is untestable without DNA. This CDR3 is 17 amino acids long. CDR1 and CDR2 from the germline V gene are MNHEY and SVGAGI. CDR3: CASSYWGRAGEGETQYF.

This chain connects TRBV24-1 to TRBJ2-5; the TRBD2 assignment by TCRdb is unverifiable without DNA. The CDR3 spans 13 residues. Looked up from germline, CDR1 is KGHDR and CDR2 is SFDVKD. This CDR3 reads CATSDLDGRAQYF.

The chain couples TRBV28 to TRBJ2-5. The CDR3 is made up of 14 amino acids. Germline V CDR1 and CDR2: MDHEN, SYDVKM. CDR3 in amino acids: CASSLVFSPETQYF.

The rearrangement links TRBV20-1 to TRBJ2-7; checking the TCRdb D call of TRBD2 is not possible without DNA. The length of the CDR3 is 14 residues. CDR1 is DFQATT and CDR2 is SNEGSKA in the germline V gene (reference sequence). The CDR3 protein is CSALAGVQSYEQYF.